A single sample gave rise to the 27 T cell receptor beta chains below, sequenced in a study of OX40 agonist ivuxolimab in advanced cancers. TCRdb's table, derived via immunoSEQ multiplex PCR, lists solely in-frame clones and lacks some. The data show around 100,000 clones, with around 90% seen just once and roughly 0.16% held by the top ten. This specimen was CD4+ or CD8+ T cells sorted from blood, taken in a trial of the OX40 agonist ivuxolimab. The receptors come from an adult with an advanced solid tumor such as melanoma, head and neck, liver or kidney cancer.

This clone was recorded a few times. This chain joins TRBV5-1 and TRBJ1-3; 7 positions agree with TRBD1. The CDR3 extends over 15 amino acids. The junction had 6 bases not matched to a gene; V was cut back by 6 bases and J by 0 bases. Germline lookup yields CDR1 SGHRS and CDR2 YFSETQ. CDR3 in amino acids: CASTLTGNSGNTIYF. CDR3 coding DNA: TGCGCCAGCACCCTGACAGGGAACTCTGGAAACACCATATATTTT.

This clone was counted only a few times. The chain couples TRBV19 to TRBJ2-7; the D is unclear. The CDR3 totals 13 residues. With 5 bases removed from V and 2 bases from J, the gap between germline ends came to 10 bases. Germline CDR1 and CDR2: LNHDA and SQIVND (reference sequence). The DNA for the CDR3 is TGTGCCAGTAGTGGAGACGGTACCTACGAGCAGTACTTC. As protein: CASSGDGTYEQYF.

The chain uses TRBV5-4 and TRBJ2-2; 10 bases align to TRBD2. The germline gives CDR1 SGHNT, CDR2 YYREEE (reference sequence). After removal of 4 bases from V and 1 base from J, the junction contained 4 bases not matched to a gene. The CDR3 has 16 amino acids. CDR3 residues: CASSRRTSGNTGELFF. The DNA for the CDR3 is TGTGCCAGCAGCAGACGGACTAGCGGGAACACCGGGGAGCTGTTTTTT.

The chain is built from TRBV12-5 and TRBJ2-2, with a weak D call TRBD1 (5 bases). The germline V and J ends were trimmed by 5 bases and 5 bases, with 9 bases remaining between them. The CDR3 is made up of 13 amino acids. CDR1 and CDR2 from the germline V gene are LGHNT and FRNRAP. CDR3 residues: CASGEPGTGELFF. The CDR3 DNA reads as TGTGCTAGTGGTGAACCAGGGACCGGGGAGCTGTTTTTT.

In its sample, this clone was seen once. V is TRBV7-9 and J is TRBJ2-2, with 7 bases aligning to TRBD2. Germline V CDR1 and CDR2: SEHNR, FQNEAQ (reference sequence). The CDR3 is 18 residues long. The J segment lost 3 bases and the V segment lost 3 bases, leaving 13 bases of the junction unmatched. The CDR3: CASSLLGLTSRDTGELFF. The CDR3 region has the DNA TGTGCCAGCAGCTTGTTGGGACTAACTAGCCGAGACACCGGGGAGCTGTTTTTT.

The chain carries TRBV19 and TRBJ2-3, with TRBD1 matching over 9 bases. V lost 4 bases to trimming and J lost 5 bases; unmatched junction nucleotides: 10. Germline loops: CDR1 LNHDA, CDR2 SQIVND (reference sequence). The CDR3 has 16 residues. DNA of the CDR3: TGTGCCAGTAGTACGAACGTCGGGACAGGGAGAGATACGCAGTATTTT. It encodes CASSTNVGTGRDTQYF.

This rearrangement joins TRBV6-1 to TRBJ2-1; 10 nucleotides align to TRBD1. Germline loops: CDR1 MNHNS, CDR2 SASEGT. The CDR3 extends over 14 amino acids. J was trimmed by 6 bases and V by 6 bases; bases with no gene match: 5. CDR3 DNA: TGTGCCAGCAGGCCGGGACAGGGGATCAATGAGCAGTTCTTC. It specifies CASRPGQGINEQFF.

The chain joins TRBV6-4 to TRBJ1-2; 7 bases match TRBD1. The CDR3 loop spans 14 amino acids. The ends lost 4 bases at V and 1 base at J; junction bases unmatched: 3. Germline-derived CDR1 and CDR2 are MRHNA and SNTAGT. The DNA of the CDR3 is TGTGCCAGCAGTGCGGGACAGAATAACTATGGCTACACCTTC. Its protein product is CASSAGQNNYGYTF.

The chain joins TRBV7-2 to TRBJ2-2; the D gene could be TRBD1 or TRBD2 (5 bases each). The CDR3 sequence is 14 residues long. CDR1 is SGHTA and CDR2 is FQGNSA in the germline V gene. Trimming pared 3 bases from V and 6 bases from J, leaving 11 bases between. CDR3 DNA sequence: TGTGCCAGCAGCTTGGACGGGACGGCCGGGGAGCTGTTTTTT. Its translation is CASSLDGTAGELFF.

V and J are TRBV5-4 and TRBJ1-3; 7 bases are a match to TRBD1. From germline, CDR1 is SGHNT and CDR2 YYREEE (reference sequence). This CDR3 is 14 amino acids long. The junction had 5 bases not matched to a gene; V was cut back by 4 bases and J by 4 bases. CDR3 sequence: CASSQTGAGNTIYF. Here the CDR3 DNA reads TGTGCCAGCAGCCAAACAGGGGCAGGAAACACCATATATTTT.

The V gene is TRBV7-8, the J gene TRBJ1-5; D is possibly TRBD1 (6 bases). This CDR3 is built from 17 residues. Germline CDR1 is SGHVS and CDR2 is FQNEAQ. Trimming took 3 bases from V and 3 from J, leaving 18 bases between them. DNA for the CDR3: TGTGCCAGCAGCTTCGGGAACCGGGACATTATCAATCAGCCCCAGCATTTT. Translating gives CASSFGNRDIINQPQHF.

The chain employs TRBV28 and TRBJ2-1; D ambiguous. CDR3 length equals 10 residues. Germline V gene lookup returns CDR1 MDHEN and CDR2 SYDVKM. Trimming pared 6 bases from V and 6 bases from J, leaving 3 bases between. CDR3 protein: CASSGNEQFF. CDR3 DNA sequence: TGTGCCAGCAGCGGCAATGAGCAGTTCTTC.

Here the CDR3 reads CASSVYPEALGGPSKRKGNTIYF. As DNA, the CDR3 is TGTGCCAGCAGTGTTTATCCTGAGGCACTGGGAGGGCCTTCAAAACGCAAGGGAAACACCATATATTTT. The chain employs TRBV2 and TRBJ1-3; D is unresolved. Trimming shortened V by 4 bases and J by 4 bases, and 38 bases separated the two germline ends. CDR3 length: 23 residues. Germline V gives CDR1 SNHLY, CDR2 FYNNEI.

The rearrangement links TRBV7-6 to TRBJ1-5; D not certain. V was shortened by 2 bases and J by 5 bases, with 13 bases between the two germline ends. This CDR3 spans 15 amino acids. Germline V gives CDR1 SGHVS, CDR2 FNYEAQ. The CDR3: CASSLRAGPDQPQHF. The CDR3 DNA reads TGTGCCAGCAGCTTAAGGGCTGGGCCGGATCAGCCCCAGCATTTT.

This chain connects TRBV7-2 to TRBJ2-7, with D possibly called TRBD1 or TRBD2 (5 bases each). From germline, CDR1 is SGHTA and CDR2 FQGNSA. This CDR3 comprises 15 residues. V was trimmed by 4 bases and J by 2 bases, leaving 15 bases between them. The CDR3 loop reads CASSWDGTTAYEQYF. CDR3 nucleotide sequence: TGTGCCAGCAGCTGGGACGGGACGACTGCCTACGAGCAGTACTTC.

This clone occurred a few times. The V call is TRBV7-9, the J call TRBJ2-3; 12 nucleotides line up with TRBD2. Trimming removed 6 bases from V and 4 bases from J; junction bases left unmatched: 11. The CDR3 loop spans 17 amino acids. Per the germline V gene, CDR1 is SEHNR and CDR2 is FQNEAQ (reference sequence). Written as DNA, the CDR3 is TGTGCCAGCAGAGCCCTCCTAGCGGGAGGGTCGCCAGATACGCAGTATTTT. It translates to CASRALLAGGSPDTQYF.

The chain is built from TRBV5-4 and TRBJ2-5, with D possibly being TRBD2 (6 bases). Deletions cut 4 bases from V and 1 base from J, with 11 bases between. The germline CDR1 and CDR2 sequences are SGHNT and YYREEE (reference sequence). The CDR3 length is 14 residues. CDR3 in DNA: TGTGCCAGCAGCGCAAGACTAGTCCAAGAGACCCAGTACTTC. Translating gives CASSARLVQETQYF.

This clone showed up just once. V is TRBV5-4 and J is TRBJ1-1; no clear D. V was shortened by 4 bases and J by 0 bases, with 10 bases between the two germline ends. CDR3 length: 14 amino acids. The V gene's germline CDR1 is SGHNT and CDR2 YYREEE (reference sequence). DNA for the CDR3: TGTGCCAGCAGCGCGGGTGGAGTGAACACTGAAGCTTTCTTT. Protein: CASSAGGVNTEAFF.

The genes are TRBV6-5 and TRBJ2-7; D unclear. V lost 4 bases and J 2 bases, leaving 12 bases between the germline ends. Germline V gene lookup returns CDR1 MNHEY and CDR2 SVGAGI. This CDR3 contains 14 residues. The CDR3 here is CASSFAALTYEQYF. Here the CDR3 DNA reads TGTGCCAGCAGTTTCGCGGCCCTAACCTACGAGCAGTACTTC.

The DNA of the CDR3 is TGTGCCAGCAGTGAAGCGCCGGGACAGGGTTATCAGCCCCAGCATTTT. Encoded protein: CASSEAPGQGYQPQHF. The V gene is TRBV6-1, the J gene TRBJ1-5, with 9 bases aligning to TRBD1. The CDR3 covers 16 residues. Trimming at V came to 0 bases and at J to 5 bases, leaving 5 bases not matched to a gene. CDR1 is MNHNS, CDR2 SASEGT, per germline.

Note on this clone: The junction does not match germline at one end; this may be a read error. This rearrangement joins TRBV7-8 to TRBJ2-1; 8 nucleotides agree with TRBD2. This CDR3 contains 14 residues. Germline lookup yields CDR1 SGHVS and CDR2 FQNEAQ. CDR3 nucleotides: TGTGCCAGCAGCATAGCGGGAACCCACAATGAGCAGTTCTTC. As protein: CASSIAGTHNEQFF.

V is TRBV19 and J is TRBJ1-1; no reliable D call. V was pared by 6 bases and J by 0 bases, with 5 bases between. Per the germline V gene, CDR1 is LNHDA and CDR2 is SQIVND (reference sequence). The CDR3 consists of 12 residues. In DNA, the CDR3 is TGTGCCAGTAGCCGAATGAACACTGAAGCTTTCTTT. It specifies CASSRMNTEAFF.

The genes are TRBV27 and TRBJ1-3; D is undetermined. Germline CDR1 is MNHEY and CDR2 is SMNVEV (reference sequence). The CDR3 covers 13 residues. With 6 bases removed from V and 0 bases from J, the gap between germline ends came to 6 bases. CDR3 nucleotides: TGTGCCAGCAGGCCCCACTCTGGAAACACCATATATTTT. It is translated as CASRPHSGNTIYF.

This clone was recorded a few times. The CDR3 spells CASSFDRVYGYTF. For the CDR3, the DNA is TGTGCCAGCAGTTTCGACAGGGTCTATGGCTACACCTTC. The genes are TRBV6-5 and TRBJ1-2; 7 nucleotides agree with TRBD1. The CDR3 extends over 13 amino acids. V was pared by 4 bases and J by 4 bases, with 3 bases of the junction left unmatched. Germline lookup yields CDR1 MNHEY and CDR2 SVGAGI.

The table lists this clone with a count of one. The rearrangement links TRBV5-1 to TRBJ2-7; 9 nucleotides line up with TRBD2. This CDR3 spans 17 amino acids. The V gene's germline CDR1 is SGHRS and CDR2 YFSETQ. The junction had 7 bases not matched to a gene; V was cut back by 0 bases and J by 0 bases. The CDR3 sequence is CASSLASSGDSSYEQYF. The CDR3 DNA follows: TGCGCCAGCAGCTTGGCTTCTAGCGGGGATAGCTCCTACGAGCAGTACTTC.

The chain joins TRBV4-1 to TRBJ1-5; D not certain. This CDR3 contains 12 residues. Trimming stripped 4 bases from V and 9 bases from J, with 10 bases between. From germline, CDR1 is MGHRA and CDR2 YSYEKL. CDR3 coding DNA: TGCGCCAGCAGCCTGGACGCGGGGCCCCAGCATTTT. Encoded protein: CASSLDAGPQHF.

The chain uses TRBV7-9 and TRBJ2-1; TRBD2 aligns across 7 bases. Unmatched junction bases numbered 8, after V lost 2 bases and J lost 7 bases. Germline V gene sequence: CDR1 SEHNR, CDR2 FQNEAQ (reference sequence). The CDR3 is 15 residues long. This CDR3 reads CASSLLAGVVNEQFF. CDR3 bases: TGTGCCAGCAGCTTATTGGCGGGGGTTGTTAATGAGCAGTTCTTC. Full variable domain (rest looked up from reference TRBV7-9 and TRBJ2-1): DTGVSQNPRHKITKRGQNVTFRCDPISEHNRLYWYRQTLGQGPEFLTYFQNEAQLEKSRLLSDRFSAERPKGSFSTLEIQRTEQGDSAMYLCASSLLAGVVNEQFFGPGTRLTVL.